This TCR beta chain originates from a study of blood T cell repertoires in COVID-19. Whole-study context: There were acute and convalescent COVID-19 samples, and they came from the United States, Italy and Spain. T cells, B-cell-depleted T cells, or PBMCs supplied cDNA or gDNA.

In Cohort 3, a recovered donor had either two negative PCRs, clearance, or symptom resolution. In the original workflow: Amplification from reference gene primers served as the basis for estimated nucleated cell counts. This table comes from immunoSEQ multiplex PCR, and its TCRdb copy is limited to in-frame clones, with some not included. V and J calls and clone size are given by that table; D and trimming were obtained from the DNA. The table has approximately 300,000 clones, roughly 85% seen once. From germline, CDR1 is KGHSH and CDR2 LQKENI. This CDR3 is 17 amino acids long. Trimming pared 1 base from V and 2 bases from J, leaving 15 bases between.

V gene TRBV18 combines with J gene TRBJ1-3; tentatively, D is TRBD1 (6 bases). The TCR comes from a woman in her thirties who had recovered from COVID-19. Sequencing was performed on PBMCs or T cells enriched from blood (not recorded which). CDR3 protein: CASSPLGAQSPGNTIYF. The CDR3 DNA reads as TGTGCCAGCTCACCACTGGGGGCGCAATCCCCTGGAAACACCATATATTTT. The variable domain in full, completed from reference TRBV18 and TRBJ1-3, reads NAGVMQNPRHLVRRRGQEARLRCSPMKGHSHVYWYRQLPEEGLKFMVYLQKENIIDESGMPKERFSAEFPKEGPSILRIQQVVRGDSAAYFCASSPLGAQSPGNTIYFGEGSWLTVV.